This T cell receptor beta chain emerged from a study of PD-1 blockade in mismatch repair-deficient tumors. Study at large: All were previously treated, progressing patients with some twelve mismatch repair-deficient cancer types.

Some clones are missing from TCRdb's copy, which holds only in-frame ones; the method was immunoSEQ multiplex PCR. Of roughly 130,000 clones in the sample, about nine tenths were seen once. For this clone: What it binds is unknown.

TCRs were sequenced from a few patients responding to pembrolizumab. The CDR3 sequence is 13 residues long. Deletions cut 6 bases from V and 6 bases from J, with 14 bases between. The germline V gene encodes CDR1 ENHRY and CDR2 SYGVKD. Study-wide results and limits: Tumor-resident clones, often absent from pretreatment blood, expanded after pembrolizumab and then contracted.

The V and J genes are TRBV10-3 and TRBJ1-2; D gene uncertain. The sequencing here drew on peripheral blood, taken 70 to 73 weeks after starting pembrolizumab. The TCR originated in an adult with mismatch repair-deficient cancer. CDR3 sequence reads: CAIRPAGADGYTF. The CDR3 DNA sequence: TGTGCCATCAGGCCTGCAGGTGCGGATGGCTACACCTTC.